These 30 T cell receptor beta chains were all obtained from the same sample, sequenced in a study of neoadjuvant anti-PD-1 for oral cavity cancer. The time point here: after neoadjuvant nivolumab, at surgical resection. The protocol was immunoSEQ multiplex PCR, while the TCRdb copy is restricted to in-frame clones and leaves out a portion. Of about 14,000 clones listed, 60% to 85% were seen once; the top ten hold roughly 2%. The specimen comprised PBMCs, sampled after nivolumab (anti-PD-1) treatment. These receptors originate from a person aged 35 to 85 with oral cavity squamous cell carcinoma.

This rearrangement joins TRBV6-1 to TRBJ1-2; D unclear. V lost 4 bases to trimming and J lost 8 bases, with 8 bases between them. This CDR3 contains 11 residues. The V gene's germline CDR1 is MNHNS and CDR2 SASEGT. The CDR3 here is CASSAQRGYTF. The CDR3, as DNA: TGTGCCAGCAGTGCCCAAAGGGGCTACACCTTC.

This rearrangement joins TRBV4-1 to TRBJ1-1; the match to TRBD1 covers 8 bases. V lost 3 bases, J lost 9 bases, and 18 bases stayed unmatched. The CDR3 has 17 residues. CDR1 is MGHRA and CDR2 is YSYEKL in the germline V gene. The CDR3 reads CASSHALSRTGKRKAFF. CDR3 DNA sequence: TGCGCCAGCAGCCACGCACTTTCGAGGACAGGGAAACGGAAAGCTTTCTTT.

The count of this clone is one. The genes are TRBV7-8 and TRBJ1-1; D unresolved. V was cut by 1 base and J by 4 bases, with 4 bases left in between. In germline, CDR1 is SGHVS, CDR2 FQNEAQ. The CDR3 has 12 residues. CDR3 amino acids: CASSLGVTEAFF. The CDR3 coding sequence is TGTGCCAGCAGCTTAGGGGTCACTGAAGCTTTCTTT.

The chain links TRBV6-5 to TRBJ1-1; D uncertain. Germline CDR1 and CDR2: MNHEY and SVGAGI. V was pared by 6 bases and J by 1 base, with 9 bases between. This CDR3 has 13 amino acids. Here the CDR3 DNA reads TGTGCCAGCAGGGCAGAAGGGAACACTGAAGCTTTCTTT. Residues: CASRAEGNTEAFF.

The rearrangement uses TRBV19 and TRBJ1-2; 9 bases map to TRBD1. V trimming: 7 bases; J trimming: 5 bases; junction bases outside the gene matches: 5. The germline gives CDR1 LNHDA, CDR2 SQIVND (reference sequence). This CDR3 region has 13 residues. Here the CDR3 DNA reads TGTGCCAGTAAAGGGACAGGGAGTTATGGCTACACCTTC. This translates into CASKGTGSYGYTF.

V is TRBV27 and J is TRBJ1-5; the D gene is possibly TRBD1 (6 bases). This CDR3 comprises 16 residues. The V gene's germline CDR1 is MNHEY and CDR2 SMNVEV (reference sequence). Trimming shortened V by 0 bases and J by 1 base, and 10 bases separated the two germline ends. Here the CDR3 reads CASSLSIGQSNQPQHF. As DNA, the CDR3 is TGTGCCAGCAGTTTATCCATCGGACAGAGCAATCAGCCCCAGCATTTT.

This chain's CDR3 is CASSESKRGGRHEQFF. The DNA for the CDR3 is TGTGCCAGCAGTGAATCTAAGCGGGGGGGCCGGCATGAGCAGTTCTTC. The chain has TRBV25-1 and TRBJ2-1, with TRBD2 identical over 10 bases. Unmatched junction bases numbered 8, after V lost 1 base and J lost 8 bases. The germline V gene encodes CDR1 MGHDK and CDR2 SYGVNS. The CDR3 spans 16 residues.

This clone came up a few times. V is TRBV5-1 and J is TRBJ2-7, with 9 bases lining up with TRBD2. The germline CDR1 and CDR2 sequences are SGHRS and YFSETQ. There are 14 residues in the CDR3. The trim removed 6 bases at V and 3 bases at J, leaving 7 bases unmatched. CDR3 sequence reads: CASKLLAGLYEQYF. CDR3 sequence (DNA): TGCGCCAGCAAGCTACTAGCGGGTCTCTACGAGCAGTACTTC.

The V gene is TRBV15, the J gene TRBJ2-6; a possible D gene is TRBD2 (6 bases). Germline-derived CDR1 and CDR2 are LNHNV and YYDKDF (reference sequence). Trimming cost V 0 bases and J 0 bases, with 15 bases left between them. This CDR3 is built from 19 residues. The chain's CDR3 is CATSRDRRGYDSGANVLTF. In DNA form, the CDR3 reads TGTGCCACCAGCAGAGATCGGCGGGGATATGACTCTGGGGCCAACGTCCTGACTTTC.

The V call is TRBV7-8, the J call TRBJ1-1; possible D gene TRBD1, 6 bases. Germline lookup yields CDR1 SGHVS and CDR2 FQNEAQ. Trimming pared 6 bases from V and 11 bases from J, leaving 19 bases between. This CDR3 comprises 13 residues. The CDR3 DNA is TGTGCCAGCAGAGGGACACGGGATCGAATTGCTTTCTTT. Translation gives CASRGTRDRIAFF.

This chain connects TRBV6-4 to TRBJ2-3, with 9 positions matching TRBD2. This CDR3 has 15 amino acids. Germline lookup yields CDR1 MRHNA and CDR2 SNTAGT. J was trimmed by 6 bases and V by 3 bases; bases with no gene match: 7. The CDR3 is CASSEGGGEADTQYF. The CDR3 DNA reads TGTGCCAGCAGTGAAGGCGGGGGGGAAGCGGATACGCAGTATTTT.

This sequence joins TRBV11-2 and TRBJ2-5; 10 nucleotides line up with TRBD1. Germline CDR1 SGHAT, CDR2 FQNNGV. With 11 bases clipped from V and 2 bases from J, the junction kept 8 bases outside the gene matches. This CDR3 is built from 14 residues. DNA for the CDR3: TGTGCCTCTGCGGGGACAGGGGCGCAAGAGACCCAGTACTTC. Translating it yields CASAGTGAQETQYF. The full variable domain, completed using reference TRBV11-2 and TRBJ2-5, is EAGVAQSPRYKIIEKRQSVAFWCNPISGHATLYWYQQILGQGPKLLIQFQNNGVVDDSQLPKDRFSAERLKGVDSTLKIQPAKLEDSAVYLCASAGTGAQETQYFGPGTRLLVL.

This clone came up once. The CDR3 DNA reads as TGTGCCAGCAGTTACTCCAGGACAGGGGACACTGAAGCTTTCTTT. Translation: CASSYSRTGDTEAFF. The chain links TRBV6-5 to TRBJ1-1; 9 nucleotides align to TRBD1. The CDR3 covers 15 residues. Germline loops: CDR1 MNHEY, CDR2 SVGAGI. With 0 bases clipped from V and 3 bases from J, the junction kept 2 bases outside the gene matches.

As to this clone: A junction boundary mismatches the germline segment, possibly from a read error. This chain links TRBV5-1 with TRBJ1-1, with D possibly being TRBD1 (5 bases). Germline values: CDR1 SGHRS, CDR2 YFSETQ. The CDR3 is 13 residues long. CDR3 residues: CASSLGQNAEAFF. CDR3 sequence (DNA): TGCGCCAGCAGCTTGGGACAGAACGCTGAAGCTTTCTTT.

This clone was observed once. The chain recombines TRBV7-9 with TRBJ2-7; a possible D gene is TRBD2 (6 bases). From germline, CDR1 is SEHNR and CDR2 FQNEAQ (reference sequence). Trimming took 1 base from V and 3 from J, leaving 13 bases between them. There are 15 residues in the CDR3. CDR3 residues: CASSLGTAGFYEQYF. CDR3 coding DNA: TGTGCCAGCAGCTTAGGTACGGCGGGGTTCTACGAGCAGTACTTC.

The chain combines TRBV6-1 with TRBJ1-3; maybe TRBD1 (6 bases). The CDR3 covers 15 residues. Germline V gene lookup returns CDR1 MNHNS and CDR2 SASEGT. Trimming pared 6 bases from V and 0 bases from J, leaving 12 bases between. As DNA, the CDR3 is TGTGCCAGCAGGGGGGGGCGGATCTCTGGAAACACCATATATTTT. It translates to CASRGGRISGNTIYF.

CDR3 in DNA: TGTGCCAGCAGTGGGAAGGGGACTTATGGCTACACCTTC. Amino acids: CASSGKGTYGYTF. The V gene is TRBV7-2, the J gene TRBJ1-2, with a possible D match to TRBD1 (5 bases). V was shortened by 6 bases and J by 5 bases, with 13 bases between the two germline ends. In germline, CDR1 is SGHTA, CDR2 FQGNSA. CDR3 length: 13 amino acids. The full variable domain, its missing parts supplied by reference TRBV7-2 and TRBJ1-2, is GAGVSQSPSNKVTEKGKDVELRCDPISGHTALYWYRQSLGQGLEFLIYFQGNSAPDKSGLPSDRFSAERTGGSVSTLTIQRTQQEDSAVYLCASSGKGTYGYTFGSGTRLTVV.

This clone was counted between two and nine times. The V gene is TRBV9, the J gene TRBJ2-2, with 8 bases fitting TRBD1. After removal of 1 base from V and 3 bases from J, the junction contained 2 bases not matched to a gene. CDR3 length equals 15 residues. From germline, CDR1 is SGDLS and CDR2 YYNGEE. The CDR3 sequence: CASSVQGAHTGELFF. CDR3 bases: TGTGCCAGCAGCGTACAGGGGGCTCACACCGGGGAGCTGTTTTTT.

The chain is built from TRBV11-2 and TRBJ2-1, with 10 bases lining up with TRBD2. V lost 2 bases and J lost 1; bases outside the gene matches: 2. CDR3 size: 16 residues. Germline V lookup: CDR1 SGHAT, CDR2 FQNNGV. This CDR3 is CASSLTSGNSYNEQFF. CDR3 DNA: TGTGCCAGCAGCTTAACTAGCGGGAATTCCTACAATGAGCAGTTCTTC.

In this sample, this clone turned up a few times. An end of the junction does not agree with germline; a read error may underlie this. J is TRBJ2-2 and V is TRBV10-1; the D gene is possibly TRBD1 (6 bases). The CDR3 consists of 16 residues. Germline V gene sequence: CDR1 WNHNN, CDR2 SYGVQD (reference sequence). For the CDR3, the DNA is TGCGCCAGCAGTGAGGCCGGGACACCGAAGACCGGGGAGCTGTTTTTT. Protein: CASSEAGTPKTGELFF.

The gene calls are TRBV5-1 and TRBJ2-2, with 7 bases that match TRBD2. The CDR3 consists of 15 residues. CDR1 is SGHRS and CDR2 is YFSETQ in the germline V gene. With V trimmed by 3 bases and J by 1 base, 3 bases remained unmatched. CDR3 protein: CASSSRGENTGELFF. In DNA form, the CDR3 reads TGCGCCAGCAGCTCCCGGGGGGAGAACACCGGGGAGCTGTTTTTT. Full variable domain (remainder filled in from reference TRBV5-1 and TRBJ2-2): KAGVTQTPRYLIKTRGQQVTLSCSPISGHRSVSWYQQTPGQGLQFLFEYFSETQRNKGNFPGRFSGRQFSNSRSEMNVSTLELGDSALYLCASSSRGENTGELFFGEGSRLTVL.

The CDR3 here is CASSKGTSESGELFF. The DNA for the CDR3 is TGTGCCAGTAGTAAGGGGACTAGTGAGTCCGGGGAGCTGTTTTTT. The chain links TRBV19 to TRBJ2-2, with TRBD2 matching 8 bases. This CDR3 region has 15 residues. Germline values: CDR1 LNHDA, CDR2 SQIVND (reference sequence). V lost 4 bases to trimming and J lost 6 bases; unmatched junction nucleotides: 7.

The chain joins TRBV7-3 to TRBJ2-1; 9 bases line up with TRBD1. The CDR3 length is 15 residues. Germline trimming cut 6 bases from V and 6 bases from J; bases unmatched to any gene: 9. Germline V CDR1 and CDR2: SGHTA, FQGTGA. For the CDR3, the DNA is TGTGCCAGCAGTCACGCCGGGACAGGGCGCAATGAGCAGTTCTTC. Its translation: CASSHAGTGRNEQFF.

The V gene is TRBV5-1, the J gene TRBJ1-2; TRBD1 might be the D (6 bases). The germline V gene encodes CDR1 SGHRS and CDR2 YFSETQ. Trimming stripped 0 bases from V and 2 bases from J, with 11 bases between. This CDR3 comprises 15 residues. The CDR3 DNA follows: TGCGCCAGCAGCTTGGCGGGGGCCTTGAACTATGGCTACACCTTC. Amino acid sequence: CASSLAGALNYGYTF.

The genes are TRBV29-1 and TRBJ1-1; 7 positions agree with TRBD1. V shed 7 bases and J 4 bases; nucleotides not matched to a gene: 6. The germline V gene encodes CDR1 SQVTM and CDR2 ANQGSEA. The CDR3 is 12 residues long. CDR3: CSGDRATTEAFF. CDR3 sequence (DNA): TGCAGCGGTGACAGGGCGACCACTGAAGCTTTCTTT.

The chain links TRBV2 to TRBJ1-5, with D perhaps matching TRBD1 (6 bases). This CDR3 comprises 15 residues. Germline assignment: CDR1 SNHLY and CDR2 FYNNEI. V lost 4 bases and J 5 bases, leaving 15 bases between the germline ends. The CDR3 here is CASSGVRGWDQPQHF. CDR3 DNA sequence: TGTGCCAGCAGTGGGGTCAGGGGCTGGGATCAGCCCCAGCATTTT.

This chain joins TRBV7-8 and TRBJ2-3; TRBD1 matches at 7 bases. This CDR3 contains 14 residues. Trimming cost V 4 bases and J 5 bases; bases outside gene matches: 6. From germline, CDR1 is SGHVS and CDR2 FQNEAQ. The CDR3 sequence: CASSSRQGIDTQYF. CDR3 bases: TGTGCCAGCAGCTCAAGACAGGGCATAGATACGCAGTATTTT.

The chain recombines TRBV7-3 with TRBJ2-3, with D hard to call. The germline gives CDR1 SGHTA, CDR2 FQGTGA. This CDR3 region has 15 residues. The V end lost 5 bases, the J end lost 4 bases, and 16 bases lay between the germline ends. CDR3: CASSQRLHSADTQYF. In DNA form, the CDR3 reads TGTGCCAGCAGCCAGAGACTTCACAGCGCAGATACGCAGTATTTT.

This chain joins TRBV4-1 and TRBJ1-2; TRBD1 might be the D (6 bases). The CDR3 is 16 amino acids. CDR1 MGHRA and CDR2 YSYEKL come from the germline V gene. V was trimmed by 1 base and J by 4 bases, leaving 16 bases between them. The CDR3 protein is CASSQARQAGGYGYTF. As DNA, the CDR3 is TGCGCCAGCAGCCAAGCCCGACAGGCGGGCGGCTATGGCTACACCTTC.

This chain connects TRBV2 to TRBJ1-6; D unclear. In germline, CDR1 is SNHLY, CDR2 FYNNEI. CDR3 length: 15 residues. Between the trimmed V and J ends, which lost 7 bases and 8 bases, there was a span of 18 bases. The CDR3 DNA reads TGTGCCAGCACCGCACGCGGGTGGTCGGATTCACCCCTCCACTTT. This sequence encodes CASTARGWSDSPLHF.